The sample holds a few counts of the clone carrying this TCR beta chain. Its antigen is not known. Peripheral blood, together with lesional scalp punch biopsies, was collected from alopecia areata patients. PBMCs yielded sorted CD4+ and CD8+ T cells. The sample comes from a study of CD8+ T cells in alopecia areata. Following RNA extraction, reverse transcription yielded cDNA that acted as the sequencing template. Clones were sequenced by immunoSEQ multiplex PCR, and TCRdb holds only the in-frame ones, with some missing. The table shows 65,000 to 100,000 clones, with 45% to 60% occurring only once. The trim removed 5 bases at V and 2 bases at J, leaving 8 bases unmatched. CDR3 length: 17 residues. The germline V gene has CDR1 MNHEY and CDR2 SMNVEV (reference sequence). Findings and limits, study-wide: There were also resident alphabeta T cells of normal skin sequenced in scalp samples.

The chain recombines TRBV27 with TRBJ2-6; 8 nucleotides line up with TRBD1. The sequence was obtained from a human donor with alopecia areata. The sample taken for sequencing was NKG2D-high CD8+ T cells sorted from blood. The CDR3 is CASSPLTGGTGANVLTF. DNA of the CDR3: TGTGCCAGCAGTCCACTAACAGGGGGTACTGGGGCCAACGTCCTGACTTTC.